This TCR beta chain emerged from a study of cytomegalovirus exposure and HLA in healthy donors. V lost 0 bases and J 2 bases, leaving 4 bases between the germline ends. The CDR3 spans 13 residues. Germline values: CDR1 LNHNV, CDR2 YYDKDF (reference sequence). TCRdb's table, derived via immunoSEQ multiplex PCR, lists solely in-frame clones and lacks some. The data contain some 150,000 clones, roughly 87% of them seen just once; the ten biggest clones take up roughly 9.2%. Material for sequencing was PBMCs. The source is a young woman in good health and CMV-seropositive. The rearrangement links TRBV15 to TRBJ1-2; D not certain. The CDR3 is CATSRDLNYGYTF. CDR3 sequence (DNA): TGTGCCACCAGCAGAGATCTCAACTATGGCTACACCTTC.